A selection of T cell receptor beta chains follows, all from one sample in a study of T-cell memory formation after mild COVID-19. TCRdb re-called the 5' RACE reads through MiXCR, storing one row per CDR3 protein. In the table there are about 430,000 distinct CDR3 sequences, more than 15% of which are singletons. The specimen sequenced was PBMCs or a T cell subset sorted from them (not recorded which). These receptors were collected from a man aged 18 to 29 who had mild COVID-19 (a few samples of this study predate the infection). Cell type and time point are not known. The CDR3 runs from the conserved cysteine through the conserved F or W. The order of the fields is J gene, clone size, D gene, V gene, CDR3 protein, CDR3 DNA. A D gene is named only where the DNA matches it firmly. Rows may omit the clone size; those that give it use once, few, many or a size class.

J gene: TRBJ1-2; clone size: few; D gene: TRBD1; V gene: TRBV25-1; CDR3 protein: CASREQTGDGYTF; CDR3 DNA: TGTGCCAGCAGGGAACAGACAGGGGACGGCTACACCTTC
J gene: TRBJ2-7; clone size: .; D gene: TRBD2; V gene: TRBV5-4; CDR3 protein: CASSLVLAGFYEQYF; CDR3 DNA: TGTGCCAGCAGCTTGGTACTAGCGGGGTTTTACGAGCAGTACTTC
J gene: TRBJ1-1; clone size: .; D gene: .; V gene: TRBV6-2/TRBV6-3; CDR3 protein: CASSYSAFTEAFF; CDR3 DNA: TGTGCCAGCAGTTACAGTGCCTTCACTGAAGCTTTCTTT
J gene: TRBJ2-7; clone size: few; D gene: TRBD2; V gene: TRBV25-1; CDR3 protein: CASSDSGGLYEQYF; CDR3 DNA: TGTGCCAGCAGTGATTCGGGGGGTCTGTACGAGCAGTACTTC
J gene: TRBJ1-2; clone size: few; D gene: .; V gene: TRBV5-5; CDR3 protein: CASSLGASGYGYTF; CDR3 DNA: TGTGCCAGCAGCTTGGGGGCCTCTGGGTATGGCTACACCTTC
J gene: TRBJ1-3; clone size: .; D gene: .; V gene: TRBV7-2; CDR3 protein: CASSQGGTGNTIYF; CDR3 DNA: TGTGCCAGCAGCCAGGGAGGGACTGGAAACACCATATATTTT
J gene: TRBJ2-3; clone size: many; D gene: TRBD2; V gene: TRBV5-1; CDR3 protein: CASSLTAGTTDTQYF; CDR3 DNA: TGCGCCAGCAGCTTGACAGCGGGGACCACAGATACGCAGTATTTT
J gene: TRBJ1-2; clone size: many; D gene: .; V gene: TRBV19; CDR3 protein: CASSIGEAYTF; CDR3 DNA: TGTGCCAGTAGTATAGGGGAGGCCTACACCTTC
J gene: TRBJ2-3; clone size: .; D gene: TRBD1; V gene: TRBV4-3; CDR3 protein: CASSTSHWTGVDTQYF; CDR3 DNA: TGCGCCAGCAGTACCTCTCACTGGACAGGGGTGGATACGCAGTATTTT
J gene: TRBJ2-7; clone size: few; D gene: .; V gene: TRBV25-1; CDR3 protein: CASSVVGNYEQYF; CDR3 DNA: TGTGCCAGCAGTGTTGTAGGAAACTACGAGCAGTACTTC
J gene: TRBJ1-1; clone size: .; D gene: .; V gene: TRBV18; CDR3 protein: CASSIGRAEAFF; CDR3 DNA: TGTGCCAGCTCCATAGGACGGGCTGAAGCTTTCTTT
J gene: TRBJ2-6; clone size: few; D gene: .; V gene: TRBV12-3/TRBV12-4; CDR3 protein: CASSLRGRMANVLTF; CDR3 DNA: TGTGCCAGCAGTTTAAGGGGGAGAATGGCTAACGTCCTGACTTTC
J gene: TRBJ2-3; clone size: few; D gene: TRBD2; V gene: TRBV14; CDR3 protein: CASSQLAANTDTQYF; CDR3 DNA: TGTGCCAGCAGCCAGCTAGCGGCGAACACAGATACGCAGTATTTT
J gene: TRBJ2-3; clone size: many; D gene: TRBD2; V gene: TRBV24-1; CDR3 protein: CATSPASGGADTQYF; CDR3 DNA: TGTGCCACCAGTCCTGCTAGCGGGGGGGCAGATACGCAGTATTTT
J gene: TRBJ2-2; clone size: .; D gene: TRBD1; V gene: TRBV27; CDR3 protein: CASSLGQGPGELFF; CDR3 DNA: TGTGCCAGCAGTTTGGGACAGGGGCCCGGGGAGCTGTTTTTT
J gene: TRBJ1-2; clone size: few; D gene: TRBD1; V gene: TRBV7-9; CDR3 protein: CASRPVTGGALGYGYTF; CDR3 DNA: TGTGCCAGCAGACCGGTGACAGGGGGCGCCTTAGGATATGGCTACACCTTC
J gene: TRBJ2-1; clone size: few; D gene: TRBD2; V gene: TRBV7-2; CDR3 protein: CASSYIGGVRREQFF; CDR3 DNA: TGTGCCAGCAGCTACATCGGGGGGGTACGGAGGGAGCAGTTCTTC
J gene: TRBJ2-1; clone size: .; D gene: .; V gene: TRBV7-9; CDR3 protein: CASTFAGDWTSYNEQFF; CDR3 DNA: TGTGCCAGCACCTTCGCAGGGGACTGGACCTCCTACAATGAGCAGTTCTTC
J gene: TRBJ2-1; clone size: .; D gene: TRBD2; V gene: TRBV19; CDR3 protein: CASSLRDYSYNEQFF; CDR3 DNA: TGTGCCAGTAGCCTCCGGGACTACTCCTACAATGAGCAGTTCTTC